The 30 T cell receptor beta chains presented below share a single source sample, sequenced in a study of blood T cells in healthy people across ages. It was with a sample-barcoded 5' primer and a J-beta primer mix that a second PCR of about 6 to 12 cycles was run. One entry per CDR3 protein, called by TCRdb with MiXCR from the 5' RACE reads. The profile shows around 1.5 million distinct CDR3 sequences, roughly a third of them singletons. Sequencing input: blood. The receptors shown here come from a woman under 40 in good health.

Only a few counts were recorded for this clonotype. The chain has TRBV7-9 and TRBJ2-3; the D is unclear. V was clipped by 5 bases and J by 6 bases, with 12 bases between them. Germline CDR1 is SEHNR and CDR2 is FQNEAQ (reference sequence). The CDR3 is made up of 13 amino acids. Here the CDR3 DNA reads TGTGCCAGCAGCCCCCCGGATCAGGATACGCAGTATTTT. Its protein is CASSPPDQDTQYF.

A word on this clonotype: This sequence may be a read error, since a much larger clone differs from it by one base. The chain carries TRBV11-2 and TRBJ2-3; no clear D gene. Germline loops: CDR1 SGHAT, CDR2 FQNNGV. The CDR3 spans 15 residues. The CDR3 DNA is TGTGCCAGCAGCTTAGGACGGAGAAGCACAGATACGCGGTATTTT. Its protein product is CASSLGRRSTDTRYF.

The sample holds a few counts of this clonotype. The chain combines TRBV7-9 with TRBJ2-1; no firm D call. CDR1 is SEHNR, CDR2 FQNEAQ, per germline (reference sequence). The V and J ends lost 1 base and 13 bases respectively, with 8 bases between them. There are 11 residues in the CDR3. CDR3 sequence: CASSLERPQFF. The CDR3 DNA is TGTGCCAGCAGCTTAGAGCGTCCACAGTTCTTC.

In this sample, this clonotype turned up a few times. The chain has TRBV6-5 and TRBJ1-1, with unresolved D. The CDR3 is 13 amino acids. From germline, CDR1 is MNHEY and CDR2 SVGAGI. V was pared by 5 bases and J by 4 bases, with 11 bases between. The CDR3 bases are TGTGCCAGCAGTCAAATCCCTATCACTGAAGCTTTCTTT. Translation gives CASSQIPITEAFF.

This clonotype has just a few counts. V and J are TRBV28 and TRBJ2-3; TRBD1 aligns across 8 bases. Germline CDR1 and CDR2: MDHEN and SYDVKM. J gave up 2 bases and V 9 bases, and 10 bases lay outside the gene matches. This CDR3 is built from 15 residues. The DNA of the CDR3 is TGTGCCAGTAACACCCGGACAGGGTTCACAGATACGCAGTATTTT. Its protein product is CASNTRTGFTDTQYF.

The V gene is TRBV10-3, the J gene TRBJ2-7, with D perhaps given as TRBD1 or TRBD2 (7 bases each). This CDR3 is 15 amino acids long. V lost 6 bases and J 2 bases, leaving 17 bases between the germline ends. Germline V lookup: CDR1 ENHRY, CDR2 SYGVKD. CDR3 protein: CAISQGRGGAYEQYF. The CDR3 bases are TGTGCCATCAGCCAGGGCAGGGGGGGGGCCTACGAGCAGTACTTC.

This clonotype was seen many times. The CDR3 reads CSVEEGVGTEQYF. In DNA form, the CDR3 reads TGCAGCGTTGAAGAGGGGGTAGGGACAGAGCAGTACTTC. V gene TRBV29-1 combines with J gene TRBJ2-7, with D possibly TRBD1 on 6 matching bases. Trimming left V 0 bases short and J 7 bases short, with 13 bases between. The CDR3 extends over 13 amino acids. Germline V gene data show CDR1 as SQVTM and CDR2 as ANQGSEA.

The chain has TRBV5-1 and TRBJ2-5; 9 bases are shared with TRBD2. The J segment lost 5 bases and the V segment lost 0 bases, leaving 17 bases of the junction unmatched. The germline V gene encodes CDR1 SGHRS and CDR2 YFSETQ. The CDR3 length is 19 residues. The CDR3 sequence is CASSLGASGKNWAGETQYF. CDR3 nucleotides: TGCGCCAGCAGCTTGGGGGCTAGCGGGAAGAATTGGGCGGGCGAGACCCAGTACTTC.

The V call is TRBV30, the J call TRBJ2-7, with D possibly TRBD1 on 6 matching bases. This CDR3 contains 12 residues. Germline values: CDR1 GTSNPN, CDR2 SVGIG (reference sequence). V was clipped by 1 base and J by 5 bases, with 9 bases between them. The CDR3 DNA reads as TGTGCCTGGAGTGCAGACAGGCACGAGCAGTACTTC. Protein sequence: CAWSADRHEQYF.

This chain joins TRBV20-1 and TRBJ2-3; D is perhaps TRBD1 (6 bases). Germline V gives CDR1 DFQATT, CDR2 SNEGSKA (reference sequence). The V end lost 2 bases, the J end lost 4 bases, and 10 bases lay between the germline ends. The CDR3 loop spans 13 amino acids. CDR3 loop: CSARTDSPDTQYF. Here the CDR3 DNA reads TGCAGTGCTAGAACGGACAGCCCAGATACGCAGTATTTT.

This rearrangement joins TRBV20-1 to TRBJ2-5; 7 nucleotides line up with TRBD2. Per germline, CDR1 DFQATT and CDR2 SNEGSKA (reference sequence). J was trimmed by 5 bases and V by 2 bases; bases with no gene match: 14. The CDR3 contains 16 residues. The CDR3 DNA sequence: TGCAGTGCTAGACGCCCGGGAGCGGGGAGGGTGGAGACCCAGTACTTC. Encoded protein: CSARRPGAGRVETQYF.

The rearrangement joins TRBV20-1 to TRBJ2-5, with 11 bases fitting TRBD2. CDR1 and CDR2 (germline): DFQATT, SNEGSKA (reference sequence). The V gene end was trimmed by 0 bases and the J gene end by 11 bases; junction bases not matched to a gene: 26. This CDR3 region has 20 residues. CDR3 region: CSARDTSGSPLRGSYNEQYF. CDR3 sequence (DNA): TGCAGTGCTAGAGATACTAGCGGGAGTCCCCTTCGTGGATCCTACAATGAGCAGTACTTC.

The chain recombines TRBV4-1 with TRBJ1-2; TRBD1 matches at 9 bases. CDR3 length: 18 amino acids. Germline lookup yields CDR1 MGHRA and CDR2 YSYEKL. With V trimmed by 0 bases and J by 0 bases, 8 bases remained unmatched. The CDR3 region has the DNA TGCGCCAGCAGCCAAGATTCGACAGGGGGTGTAGCTAACTATGGCTACACCTTC. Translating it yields CASSQDSTGGVANYGYTF.

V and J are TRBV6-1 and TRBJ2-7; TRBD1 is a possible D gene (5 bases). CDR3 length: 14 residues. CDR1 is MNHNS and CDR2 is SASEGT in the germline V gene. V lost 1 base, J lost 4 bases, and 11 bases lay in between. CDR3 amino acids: CASSEEPGKYEQYF. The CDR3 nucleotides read TGTGCCAGCAGTGAAGAACCAGGGAAGTACGAGCAGTACTTC.

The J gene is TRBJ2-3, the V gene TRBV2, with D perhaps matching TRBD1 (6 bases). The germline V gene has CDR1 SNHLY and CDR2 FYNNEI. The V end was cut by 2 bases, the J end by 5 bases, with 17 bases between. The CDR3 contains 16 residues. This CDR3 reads CASSELGATSRDTQYF. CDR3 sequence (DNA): TGTGCCAGCAGTGAACTGGGGGCGACTTCCCGAGATACGCAGTATTTT. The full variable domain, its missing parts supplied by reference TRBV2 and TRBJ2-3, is EPEVTQTPSHQVTQMGQEVILRCVPISNHLYFYWYRQILGQKVEFLVSFYNNEISEKSEIFDDQFSVERPDGSNFTLKIRSTKLEDSAMYFCASSELGATSRDTQYFGPGTRLTVL.

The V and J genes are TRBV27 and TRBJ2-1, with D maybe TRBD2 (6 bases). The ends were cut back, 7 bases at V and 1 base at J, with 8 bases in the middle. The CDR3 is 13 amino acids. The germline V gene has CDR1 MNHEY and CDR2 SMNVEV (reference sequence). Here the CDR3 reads CASTTSSYNEQFF. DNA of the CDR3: TGTGCCAGCACGACTAGTTCCTACAATGAGCAGTTCTTC.

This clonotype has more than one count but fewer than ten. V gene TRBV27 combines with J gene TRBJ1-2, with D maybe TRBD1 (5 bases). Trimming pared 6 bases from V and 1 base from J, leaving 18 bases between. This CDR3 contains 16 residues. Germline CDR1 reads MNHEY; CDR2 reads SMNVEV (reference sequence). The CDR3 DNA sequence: TGTGCCAGCAGCACAAACGGGTGGGGGATTAACTATGGCTACACCTTC. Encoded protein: CASSTNGWGINYGYTF.

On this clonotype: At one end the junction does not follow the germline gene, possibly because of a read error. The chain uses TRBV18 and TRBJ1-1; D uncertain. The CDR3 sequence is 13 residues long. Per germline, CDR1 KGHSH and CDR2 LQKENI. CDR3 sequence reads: CASSPEQETGAFF. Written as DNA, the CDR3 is TGTGCCAGCTCACCAGAACAAGAGACTGGAGCTTTCTTT.

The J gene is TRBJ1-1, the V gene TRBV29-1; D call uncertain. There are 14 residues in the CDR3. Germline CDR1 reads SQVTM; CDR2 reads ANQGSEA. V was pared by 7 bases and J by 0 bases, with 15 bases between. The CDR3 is CSALGVEMNTEAFF. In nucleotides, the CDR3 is TGCAGCGCCCTTGGGGTAGAAATGAACACTGAAGCTTTCTTT.

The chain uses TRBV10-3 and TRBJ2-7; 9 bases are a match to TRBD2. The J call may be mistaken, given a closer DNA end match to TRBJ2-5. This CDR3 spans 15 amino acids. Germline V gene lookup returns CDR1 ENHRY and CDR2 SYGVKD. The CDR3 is CAISGASGAGETQYF. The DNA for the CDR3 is TGTGCCATCAGTGGGGCTAGCGGGGCGGGGGAGACCCAGTACTTC.

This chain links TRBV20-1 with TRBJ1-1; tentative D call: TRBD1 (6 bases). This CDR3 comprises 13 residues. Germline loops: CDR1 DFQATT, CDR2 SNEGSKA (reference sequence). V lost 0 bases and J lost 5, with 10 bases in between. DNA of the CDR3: TGCAGTGCTAGAGATCCCAGGGGAACTGAAGCTTTCTTT. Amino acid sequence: CSARDPRGTEAFF.

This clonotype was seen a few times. The CDR3 loop reads CASIRQGPFATNEKLFF. The DNA of the CDR3 is TGTGCCAGCATTCGACAGGGCCCCTTTGCAACTAATGAAAAACTGTTTTTT. The chain carries TRBV6-1 and TRBJ1-4; 7 nucleotides match TRBD1. Germline V gene data show CDR1 as MNHNS and CDR2 as SASEGT. The CDR3 extends over 17 amino acids. V lost 7 bases to trimming and J lost 0 bases; unmatched junction nucleotides: 11.

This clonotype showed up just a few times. The CDR3 loop is CAISATQWGDNGYTF. The CDR3 DNA follows: TGTGCCATCAGTGCAACGCAATGGGGGGACAATGGCTACACCTTC. This chain uses TRBV10-3 with TRBJ1-2; possible D gene TRBD1, 6 bases. V shed 4 bases and J shed 6 bases, with 18 bases lying between them. CDR3 length: 15 residues. Germline-derived CDR1 and CDR2 are ENHRY and SYGVKD.

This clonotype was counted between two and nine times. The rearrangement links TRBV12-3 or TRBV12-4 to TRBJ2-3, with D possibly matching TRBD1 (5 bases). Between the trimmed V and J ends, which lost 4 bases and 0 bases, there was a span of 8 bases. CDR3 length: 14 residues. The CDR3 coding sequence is TGTGCCAGCAGTTGGTACAGGAGCACAGATACGCAGTATTTT. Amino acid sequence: CASSWYRSTDTQYF.

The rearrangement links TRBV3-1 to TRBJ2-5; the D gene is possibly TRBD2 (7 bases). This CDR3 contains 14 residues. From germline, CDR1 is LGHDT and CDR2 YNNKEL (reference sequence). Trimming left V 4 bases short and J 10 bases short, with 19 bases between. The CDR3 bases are TGTGCCAGCAGCCCAGAGAACAGGGAGGGTGACCAGTACTTC. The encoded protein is CASSPENREGDQYF.

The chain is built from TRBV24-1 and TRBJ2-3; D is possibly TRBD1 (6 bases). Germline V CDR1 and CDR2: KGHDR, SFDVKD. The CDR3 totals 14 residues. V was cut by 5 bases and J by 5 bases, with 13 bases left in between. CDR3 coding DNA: TGTGCCACCAGTGCTAACAGGGCGGAAGATACGCAGTATTTT. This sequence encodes CATSANRAEDTQYF.

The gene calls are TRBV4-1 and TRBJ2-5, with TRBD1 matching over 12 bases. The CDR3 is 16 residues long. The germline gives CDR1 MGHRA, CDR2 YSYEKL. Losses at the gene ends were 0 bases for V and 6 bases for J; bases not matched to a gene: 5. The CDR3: CASSQDGTGGWKTQYF. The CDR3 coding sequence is TGCGCCAGCAGCCAAGATGGGACAGGGGGCTGGAAGACCCAGTACTTC.

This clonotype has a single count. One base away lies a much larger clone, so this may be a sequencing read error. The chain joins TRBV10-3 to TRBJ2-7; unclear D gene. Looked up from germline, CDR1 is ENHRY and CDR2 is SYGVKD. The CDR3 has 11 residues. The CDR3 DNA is TGTGCCATCAGGGAGTCTCACGAGCAGTACTTC. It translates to CAIRESHEQYF.

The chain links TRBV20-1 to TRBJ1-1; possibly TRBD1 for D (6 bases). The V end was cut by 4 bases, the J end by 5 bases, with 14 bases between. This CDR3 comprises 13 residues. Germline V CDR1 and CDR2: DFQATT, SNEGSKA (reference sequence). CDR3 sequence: CSAIMGAGTEAFF. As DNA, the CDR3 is TGCAGTGCTATCATGGGGGCAGGAACTGAAGCTTTCTTT.

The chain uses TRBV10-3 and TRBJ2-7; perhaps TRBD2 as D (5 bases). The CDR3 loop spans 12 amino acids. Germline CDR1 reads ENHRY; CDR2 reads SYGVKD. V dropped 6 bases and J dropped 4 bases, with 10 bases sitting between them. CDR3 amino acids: CAISGLIYEQYF. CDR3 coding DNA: TGTGCCATCAGCGGACTCATTTACGAGCAGTACTTC.